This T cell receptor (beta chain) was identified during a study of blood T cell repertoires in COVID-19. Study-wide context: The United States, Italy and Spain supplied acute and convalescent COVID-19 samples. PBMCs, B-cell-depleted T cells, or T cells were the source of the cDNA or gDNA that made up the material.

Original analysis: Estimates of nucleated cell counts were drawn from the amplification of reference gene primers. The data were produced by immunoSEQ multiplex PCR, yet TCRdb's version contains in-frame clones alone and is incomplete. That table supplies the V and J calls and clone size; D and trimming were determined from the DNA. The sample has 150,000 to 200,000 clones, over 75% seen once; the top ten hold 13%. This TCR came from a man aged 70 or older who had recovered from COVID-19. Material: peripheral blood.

Here the CDR3 reads CASSYGQGVNDEQFF. CDR3 DNA sequence: TGTGCCAGCAGTTACGGGCAGGGGGTAAACGATGAGCAGTTCTTC. The chain has TRBV6-5 and TRBJ2-1, with 7 nucleotides matching TRBD1. This CDR3 has 15 residues. In germline, CDR1 is MNHEY, CDR2 SVGAGI. V gave up 2 bases and J gave up 8 bases; unmatched junction bases: 9.